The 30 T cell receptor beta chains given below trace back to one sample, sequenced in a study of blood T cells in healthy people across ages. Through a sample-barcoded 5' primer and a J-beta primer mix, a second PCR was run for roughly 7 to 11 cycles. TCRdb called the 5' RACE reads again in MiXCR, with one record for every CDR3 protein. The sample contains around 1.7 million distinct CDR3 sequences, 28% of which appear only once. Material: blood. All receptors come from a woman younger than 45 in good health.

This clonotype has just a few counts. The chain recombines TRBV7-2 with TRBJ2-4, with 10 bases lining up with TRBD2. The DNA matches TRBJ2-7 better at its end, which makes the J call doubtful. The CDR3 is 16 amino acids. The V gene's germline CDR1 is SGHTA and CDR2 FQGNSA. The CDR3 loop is CASSTSPSGRGYEQYF. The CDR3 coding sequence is TGTGCCAGCAGCACCAGTCCAAGCGGGAGGGGATACGAGCAGTACTTC.

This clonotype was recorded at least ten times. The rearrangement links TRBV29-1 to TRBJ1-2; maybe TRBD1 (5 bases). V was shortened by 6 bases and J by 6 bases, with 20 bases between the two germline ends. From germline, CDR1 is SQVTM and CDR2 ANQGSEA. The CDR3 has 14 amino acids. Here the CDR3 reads CSVREWGRTNGYTF. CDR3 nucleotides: TGCAGCGTCCGAGAGTGGGGACGGACCAATGGCTACACCTTC.

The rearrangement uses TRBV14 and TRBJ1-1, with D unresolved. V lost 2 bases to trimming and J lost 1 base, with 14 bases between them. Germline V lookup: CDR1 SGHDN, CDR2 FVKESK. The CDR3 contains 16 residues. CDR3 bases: TGTGCCAGCAGCCAAAACTCTTTAGTAGGGAACACTGAAGCTTTCTTT. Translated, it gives CASSQNSLVGNTEAFF.

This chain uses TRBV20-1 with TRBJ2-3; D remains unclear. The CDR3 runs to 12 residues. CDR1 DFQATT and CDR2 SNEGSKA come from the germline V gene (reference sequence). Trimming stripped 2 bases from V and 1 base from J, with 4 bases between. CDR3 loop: CSARYGTDTQYF. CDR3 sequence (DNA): TGCAGTGCTAGATACGGCACAGATACGCAGTATTTT.

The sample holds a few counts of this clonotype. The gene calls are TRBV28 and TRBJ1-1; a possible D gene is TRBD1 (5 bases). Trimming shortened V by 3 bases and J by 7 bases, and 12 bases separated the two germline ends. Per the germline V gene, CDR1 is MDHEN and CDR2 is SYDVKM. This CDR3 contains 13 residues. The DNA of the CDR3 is TGTGCCAGCAGTTTGTGGAGGGGTCGTGAAGCTTTCTTT. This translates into CASSLWRGREAFF.

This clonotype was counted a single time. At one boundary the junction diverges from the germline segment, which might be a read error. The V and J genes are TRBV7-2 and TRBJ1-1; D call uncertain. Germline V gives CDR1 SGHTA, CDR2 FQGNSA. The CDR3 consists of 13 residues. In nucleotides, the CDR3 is TGTGTCAGCAGTCCCCAGATGAACACTGAAGCTTTCTTT. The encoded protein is CVSSPQMNTEAFF.

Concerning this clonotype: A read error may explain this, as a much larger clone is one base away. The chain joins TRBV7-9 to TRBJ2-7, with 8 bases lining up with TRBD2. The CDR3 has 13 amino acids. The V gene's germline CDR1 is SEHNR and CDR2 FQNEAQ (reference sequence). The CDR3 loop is CAGSQAGTREQYF. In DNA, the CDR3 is TGTGCCGGCAGCCAGGCCGGGACTAGGGAGCAGTACTTC.

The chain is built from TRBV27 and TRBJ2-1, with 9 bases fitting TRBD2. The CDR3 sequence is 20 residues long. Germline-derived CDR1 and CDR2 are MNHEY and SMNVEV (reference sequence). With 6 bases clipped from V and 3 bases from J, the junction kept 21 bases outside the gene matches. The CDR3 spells CASSLVRGLAPNLGYNEQFF. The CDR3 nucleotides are TGTGCCAGCAGCTTGGTACGGGGACTAGCCCCCAATTTAGGCTACAATGAGCAGTTCTTC.

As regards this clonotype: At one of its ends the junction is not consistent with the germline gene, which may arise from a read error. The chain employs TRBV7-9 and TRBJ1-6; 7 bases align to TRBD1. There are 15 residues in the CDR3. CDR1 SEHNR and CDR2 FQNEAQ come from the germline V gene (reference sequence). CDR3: CASSPHSTGQSPPHF. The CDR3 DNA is TGTGCCAGCAGCCCCCACTCGACAGGGCAGTCACCCCCCCACTTT.

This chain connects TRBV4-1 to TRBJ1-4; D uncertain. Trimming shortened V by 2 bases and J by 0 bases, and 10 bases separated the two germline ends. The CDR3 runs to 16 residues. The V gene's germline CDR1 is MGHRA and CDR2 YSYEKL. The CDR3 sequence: CASSQLQGPTNEKLFF. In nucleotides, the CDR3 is TGCGCCAGCAGCCAACTCCAAGGGCCAACTAATGAAAAACTGTTTTTT.

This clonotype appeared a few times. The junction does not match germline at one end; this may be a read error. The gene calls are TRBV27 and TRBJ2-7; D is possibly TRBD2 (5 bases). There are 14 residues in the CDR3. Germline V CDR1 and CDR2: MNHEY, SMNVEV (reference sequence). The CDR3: CASGLAGLSYEQYF. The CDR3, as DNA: TGTGCCAGCGGTTTGGCCGGACTTTCCTACGAGCAGTACTTC.

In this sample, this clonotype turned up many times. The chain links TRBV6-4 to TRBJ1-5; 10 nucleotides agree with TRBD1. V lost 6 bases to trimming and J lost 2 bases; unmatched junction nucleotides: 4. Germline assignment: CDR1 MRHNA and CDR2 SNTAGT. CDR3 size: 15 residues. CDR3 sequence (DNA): TGTGCCAGCAGCGCCGGGACAGGGGGCAATCAGCCCCAGCATTTT. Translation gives CASSAGTGGNQPQHF.

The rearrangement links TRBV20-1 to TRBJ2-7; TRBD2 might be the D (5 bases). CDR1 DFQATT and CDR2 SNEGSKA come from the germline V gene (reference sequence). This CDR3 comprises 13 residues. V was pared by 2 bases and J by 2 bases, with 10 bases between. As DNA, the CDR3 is TGCAGTGCTAGACCTAGCAGAACCTACGAGCAGTACTTC. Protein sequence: CSARPSRTYEQYF.

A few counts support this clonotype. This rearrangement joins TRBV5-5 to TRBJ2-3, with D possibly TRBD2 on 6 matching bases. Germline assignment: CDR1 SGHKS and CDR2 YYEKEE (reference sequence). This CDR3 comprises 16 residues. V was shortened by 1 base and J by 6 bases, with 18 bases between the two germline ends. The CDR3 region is CASSLPSSALGDTQYF. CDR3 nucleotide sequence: TGTGCCAGCAGCTTGCCCTCTAGCGCCTTGGGGGATACGCAGTATTTT.

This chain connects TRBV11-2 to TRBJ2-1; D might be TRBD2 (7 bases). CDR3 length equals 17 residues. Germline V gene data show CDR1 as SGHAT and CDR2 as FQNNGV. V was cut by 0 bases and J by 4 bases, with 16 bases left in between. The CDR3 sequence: CASSLDRGGLPYNEQFF. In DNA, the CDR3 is TGTGCCAGCAGCTTAGATAGGGGGGGTTTGCCGTACAATGAGCAGTTCTTC.

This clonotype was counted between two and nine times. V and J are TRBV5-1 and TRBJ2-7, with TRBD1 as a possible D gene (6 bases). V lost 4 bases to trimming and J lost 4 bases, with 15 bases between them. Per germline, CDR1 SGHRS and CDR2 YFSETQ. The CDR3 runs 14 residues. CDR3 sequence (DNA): TGCGCCAGCAGCGAAACAGGGATAGGATACGAGCAGTACTTC. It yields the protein CASSETGIGYEQYF.

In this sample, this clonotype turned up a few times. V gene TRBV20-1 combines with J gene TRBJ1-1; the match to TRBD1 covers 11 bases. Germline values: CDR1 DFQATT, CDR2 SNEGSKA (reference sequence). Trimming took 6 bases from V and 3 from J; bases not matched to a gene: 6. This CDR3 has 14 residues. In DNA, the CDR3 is TGCAGTGCAACCGGGACAGGGGGGGACACTGAAGCTTTCTTT. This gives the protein CSATGTGGDTEAFF.

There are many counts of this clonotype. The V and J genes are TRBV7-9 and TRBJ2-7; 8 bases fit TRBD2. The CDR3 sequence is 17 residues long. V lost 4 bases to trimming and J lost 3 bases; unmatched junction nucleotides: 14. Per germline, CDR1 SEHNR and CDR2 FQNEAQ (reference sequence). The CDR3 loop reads CASSSASGGAYLYEQYF. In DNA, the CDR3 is TGTGCCAGCAGCTCAGCCTCCGGGGGGGCCTACCTCTACGAGCAGTACTTC.

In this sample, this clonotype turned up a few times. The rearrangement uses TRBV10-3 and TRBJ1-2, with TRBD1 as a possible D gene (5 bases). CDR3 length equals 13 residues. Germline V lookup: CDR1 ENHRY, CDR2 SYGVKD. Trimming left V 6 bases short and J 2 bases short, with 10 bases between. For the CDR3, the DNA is TGTGCCATCAGGCCCCAGGGAAACTATGGCTACACCTTC. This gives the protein CAIRPQGNYGYTF.

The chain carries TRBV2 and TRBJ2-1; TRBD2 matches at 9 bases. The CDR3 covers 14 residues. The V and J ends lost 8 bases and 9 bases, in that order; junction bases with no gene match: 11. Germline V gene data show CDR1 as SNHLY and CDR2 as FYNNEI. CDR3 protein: CASPDPSGRREQFF. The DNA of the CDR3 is TGTGCCAGCCCGGATCCCAGCGGGAGGCGTGAGCAGTTCTTC.

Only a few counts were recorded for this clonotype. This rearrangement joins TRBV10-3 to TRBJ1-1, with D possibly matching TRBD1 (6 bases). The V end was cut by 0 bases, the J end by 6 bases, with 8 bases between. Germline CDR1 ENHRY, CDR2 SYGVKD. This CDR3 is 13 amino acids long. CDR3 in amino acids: CAISESRGAEAFF. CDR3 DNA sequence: TGTGCCATCAGTGAGTCGAGGGGGGCTGAAGCTTTCTTT.

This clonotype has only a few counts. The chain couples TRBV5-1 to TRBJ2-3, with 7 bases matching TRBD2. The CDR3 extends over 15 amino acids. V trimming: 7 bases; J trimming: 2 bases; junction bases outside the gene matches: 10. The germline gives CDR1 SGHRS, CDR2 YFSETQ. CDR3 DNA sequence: TGCGCCAGCGGCAGGGACTACATAAACACAGATACGCAGTATTTT. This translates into CASGRDYINTDTQYF.

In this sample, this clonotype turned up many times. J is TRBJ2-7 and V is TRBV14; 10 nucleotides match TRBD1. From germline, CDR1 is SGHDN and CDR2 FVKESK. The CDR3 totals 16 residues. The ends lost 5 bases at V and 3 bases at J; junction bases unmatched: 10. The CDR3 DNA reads TGTGCCAGCAGCATAAGGGGACAGGGGAGAAACTACGAGCAGTACTTC. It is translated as CASSIRGQGRNYEQYF.

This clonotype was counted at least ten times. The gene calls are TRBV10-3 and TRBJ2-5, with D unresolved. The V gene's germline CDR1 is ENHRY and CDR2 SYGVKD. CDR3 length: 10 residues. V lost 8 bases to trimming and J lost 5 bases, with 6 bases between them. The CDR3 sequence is CAIGLETQYF. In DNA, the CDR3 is TGTGCCATCGGTCTTGAGACCCAGTACTTC.

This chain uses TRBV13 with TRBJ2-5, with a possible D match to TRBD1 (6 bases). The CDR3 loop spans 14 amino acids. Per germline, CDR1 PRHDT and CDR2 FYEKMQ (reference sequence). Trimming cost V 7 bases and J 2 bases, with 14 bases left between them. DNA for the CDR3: TGTGCCAGCATCTATCGACAGGCTCAAGAGACCCAGTACTTC. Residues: CASIYRQAQETQYF.

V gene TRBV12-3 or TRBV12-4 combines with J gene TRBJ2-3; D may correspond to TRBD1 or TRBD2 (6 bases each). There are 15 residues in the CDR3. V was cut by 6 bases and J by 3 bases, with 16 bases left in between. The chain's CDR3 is CASRPAGGVTDTQYF. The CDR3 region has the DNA TGTGCCAGCAGACCGGCCGGGGGCGTAACAGATACGCAGTATTTT.

CDR3 DNA sequence: TGCAGCGTCCAGGGCCATCTAGCCAAAAACATTCAGTACTTC. The encoded protein is CSVQGHLAKNIQYF. The V gene is TRBV29-1, the J gene TRBJ2-4, with D perhaps TRBD1 (5 bases). The CDR3 is 14 residues long. Germline CDR1 reads SQVTM; CDR2 reads ANQGSEA. Trimming shortened V by 6 bases and J by 0 bases, and 12 bases separated the two germline ends.

The CDR3 region is CASSMVAGPDTEAFF. CDR3 sequence (DNA): TGTGCCAGTAGTATGGTCGCAGGCCCGGACACTGAAGCTTTCTTT. V usage is TRBV19 and J usage is TRBJ1-1; D unclear. Germline CDR1 and CDR2: LNHDA and SQIVND (reference sequence). Trimming pared 3 bases from V and 3 bases from J, leaving 14 bases between. This CDR3 has 15 residues.

The DNA of the CDR3 is TGTGCCAGCAGCGTCCGGGACAGGGGAGGAGAAAAACTGTTTTTT. Translating gives CASSVRDRGGEKLFF. The chain links TRBV9 to TRBJ1-4; 10 positions match TRBD1. The germline gives CDR1 SGDLS, CDR2 YYNGEE. V was pared by 2 bases and J by 8 bases, with 6 bases of the junction left unmatched. The length of the CDR3 is 15 residues.

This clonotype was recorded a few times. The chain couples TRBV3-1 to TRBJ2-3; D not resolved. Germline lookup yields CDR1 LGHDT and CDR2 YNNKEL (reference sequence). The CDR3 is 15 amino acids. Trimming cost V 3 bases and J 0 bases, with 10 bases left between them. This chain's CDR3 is CASSQPGTSTDTQYF. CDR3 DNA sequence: TGTGCCAGCAGCCAGCCGGGTACTAGCACAGATACGCAGTATTTT.